This TCR beta chain stems from a study of blood T cell repertoires in COVID-19 (dated by TCRdb to about 2020). Study-wide context: Samples from collaborators originated in the United States, Italy and Spain and spanned both the acute and convalescent phases of COVID-19. The samples were drawn from two sources: the first 160 participants of the ongoing ImmuneRACE study, and 950 to 1,500 subjects contributed by 6 global collaborators. The repertoires were released in a freely available public database intended as a resource for research on the immune response to SARS-CoV-2. Subjects who had been exposed to COVID-19, were actively infected with it, or had recovered from it provided the deeply sampled blood TCRbeta repertoires that made up the dataset. The sample metadata nearly always contained a de-identified subject ID, COVID-19 status, age in years and sex. The prospective study material was composed of cDNA or gDNA derived from T cells, B-cell-depleted T cells, or PBMCs. Where HLA class I and class II types were available, the types were taken from metadata supplied by the sample provider, not from assay-based typing.

TCRbeta CDR3 regions were amplified from genomic DNA by means of the immunoSEQ Assay, a bias-controlled multiplex PCR. As for the authors' bioinformatics: Nucleated cell counts per sample were estimated from amplification of reference gene primers within the assay. Sequence reads were collapsed and filtered to measure the absolute abundance of every unique TCRbeta CDR3 rearrangement. For each sample, productive Simpson clonality was calculated as the square root of Simpson's diversity index over productive rearrangements. TCRdb stores this immuneACCESS table with in-frame sequences only. Part of the clones is absent; in the studies checked, under half of the shortfall reflects unresolved V genes, and no reason is known for the rest. That table gives V, J and clone size, and the DNA gave D and trimming. In this sample the table shows about 80,000 clones, around 80% of which occur a single time. Over 5.5% of the sample is held by the ten biggest clonotypes.

Each collaborating institution followed its own protocols to collect whole blood in K2EDTA tubes. For TCRbeta analysis, collaborators shipped samples in one of three forms: frozen whole blood, isolated PBMCs, or DNA extracted from either of those sample types. Paper-wide results and their limitations: How much clinical and demographic metadata was included differed by source and by participant, and the metadata was provided uncurated.

CDR1 and CDR2 were assigned from the germline V gene as MNHEY and SVGEGT. The germline ends are 10 bases apart after V is trimmed by 0 bases and J by 7 bases. The CDR3 contains 15 residues, cysteine and phenylalanine counted. Only the CDR3 region is kept as DNA, spanning 45 bases read in frame from base 1. Worth noting for this clone: There is no known antigen for this receptor. No base quality information exists; no much larger clone differs at one position.

The specimen sequenced was peripheral blood. The receptor chain draws on TRBV6-2 or TRBV6-3 and TRBJ1-6; the D gene is perhaps TRBD1, from 6 matching bases. The sequence was collected from a man aged 60 to 69 with active or convalescent COVID-19. The DNA reads TGTGCCAGCAGTTACTCGAACAGGGTCAATTCACCCCTCCACTTT. Its protein is CASSYSNRVNSPLHF.